This T cell receptor beta chain was profiled in a study of T-cell reconstitution after alpha-beta-depleted transplantation in children. Whole-study findings and limits: Surviving recipient T cells and thymic progenitors accounted for the high day-60 TCRbeta diversity observed in some patients.

Unique molecular identifiers were incorporated during preparation of the TCRbeta library. Using its own MiXCR run on the PCR reads, TCRdb lists one record per CDR3 protein. The data show around 450,000 distinct CDR3 sequences, roughly a tenth seen once. Remarks on this clonotype: Its target is not known.

The CDR3 is made up of 12 amino acids. V was shortened by 4 bases and J by 3 bases, with 10 bases between the two germline ends. Germline CDR1 is SQVTM and CDR2 is ANQGSEA. The material was PBMCs, obtained before TCRalphabeta/CD19-depleted stem cell transplant. The chain employs TRBV29-1 and TRBJ2-7; D perhaps matches TRBD2 (6 bases). The TCR was taken from a child younger than 10 with inherited bone marrow failure, due to receive a stem cell transplant. CDR3 loop: CSVVLEGYEQYF. The CDR3 bases are TGCAGCGTTGTGTTGGAGGGCTACGAGCAGTACTTC.